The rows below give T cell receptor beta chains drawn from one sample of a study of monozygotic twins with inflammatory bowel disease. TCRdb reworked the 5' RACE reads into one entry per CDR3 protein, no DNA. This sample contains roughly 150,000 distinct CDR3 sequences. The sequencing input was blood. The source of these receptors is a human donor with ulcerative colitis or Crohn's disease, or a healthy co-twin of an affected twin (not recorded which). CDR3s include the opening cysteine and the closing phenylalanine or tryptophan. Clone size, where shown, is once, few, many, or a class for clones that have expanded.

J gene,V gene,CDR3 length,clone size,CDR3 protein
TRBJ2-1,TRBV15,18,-,CATSREYGTGSSGTEQFF
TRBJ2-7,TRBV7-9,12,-,CASSFPLDEQYF
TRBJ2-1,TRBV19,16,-,CASSTLDRGEYNEQFF
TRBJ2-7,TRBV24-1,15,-,CATSDTRTGNYEQYF
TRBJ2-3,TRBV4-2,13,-,CASSHGVTDTQYF
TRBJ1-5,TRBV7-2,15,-,CASSFDRVGNQPQHF
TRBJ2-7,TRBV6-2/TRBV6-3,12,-,CACDGGSYEQYF
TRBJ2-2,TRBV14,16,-,CASSQGFLVETGELFF
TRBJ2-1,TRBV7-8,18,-,CASSSRTSYQGSYNEQFF
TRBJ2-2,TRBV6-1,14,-,CASSRTGKAGELFF
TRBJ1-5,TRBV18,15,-,CASSPAGYSNQPQHF
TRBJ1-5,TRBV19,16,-,CASSPYAGGGNQPQHF
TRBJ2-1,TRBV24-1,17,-,CATSDRRTSGRPDEQFF
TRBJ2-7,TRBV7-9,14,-,CASSPGTGYYEQYF
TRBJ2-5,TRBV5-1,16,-,CASSLRQGRGRETQYF
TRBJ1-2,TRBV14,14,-,CASSRKPGAWGYTF
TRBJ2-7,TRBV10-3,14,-,CAIKGLAEDYEQYF
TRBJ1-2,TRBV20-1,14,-,CSAPKAGLSYGYTF
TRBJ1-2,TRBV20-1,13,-,CSARRGGDYGYTF
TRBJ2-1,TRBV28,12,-,CASSSSSLKQFF
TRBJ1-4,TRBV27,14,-,CASSVGLRGEKLFF
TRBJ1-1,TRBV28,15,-,CASSRDSGDYTEAFF
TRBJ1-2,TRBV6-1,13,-,CASSEEELYGYTF
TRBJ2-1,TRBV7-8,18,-,CASSPTSGGRGSYNEQFF
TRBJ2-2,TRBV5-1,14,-,CASSLGAGTGELFF
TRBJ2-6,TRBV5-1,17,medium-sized,CASSLGPSPSGANVLTF
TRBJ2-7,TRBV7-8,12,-,CASSLGQVEQYF
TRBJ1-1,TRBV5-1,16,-,CASSATGTIMNTEAFF
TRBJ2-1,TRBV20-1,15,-,CSALRGGRPYNEQFF
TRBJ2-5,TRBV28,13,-,CASSGPVQETQYF
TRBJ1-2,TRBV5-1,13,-,CASSFDRVLSHTF
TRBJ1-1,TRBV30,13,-,CAWSVERNTEAFF
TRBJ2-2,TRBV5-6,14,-,CASSLLGSDGELFF
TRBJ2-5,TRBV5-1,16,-,CASSPGTNRRGETQYF
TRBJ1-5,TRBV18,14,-,CASSPGGRNQPQHF
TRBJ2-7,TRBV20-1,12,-,CSARYESYEQYF
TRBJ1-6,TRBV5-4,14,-,CASRGQGSGSPLHF
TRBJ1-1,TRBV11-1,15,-,CASSYRPGAYTEAFF
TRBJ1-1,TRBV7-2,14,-,CASTPGGGNTEAFF
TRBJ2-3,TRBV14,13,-,CASSQHGIDTQYF
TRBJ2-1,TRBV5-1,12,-,CASSSQYNEQFF
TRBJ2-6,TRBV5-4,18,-,CASSWDRGFIAGANVLTF
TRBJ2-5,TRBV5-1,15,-,CASSSGLAGRETQYF
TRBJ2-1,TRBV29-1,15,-,CSATGQTKSYNEQFF
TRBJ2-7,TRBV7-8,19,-,CASSPARSSGSVFPYEQYF
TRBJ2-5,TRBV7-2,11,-,CASRKQETQYF
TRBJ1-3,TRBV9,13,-,CASSLGIGNTIYF
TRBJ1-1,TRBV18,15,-,CASSPRLGENTEAFF
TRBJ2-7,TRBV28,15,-,CASSLWFERADEQYF
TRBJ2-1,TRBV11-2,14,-,CASSLEEGYNEQFF
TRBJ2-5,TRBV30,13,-,CAWKGGNQETQYF
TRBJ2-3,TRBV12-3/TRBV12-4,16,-,CASRETSGRFADTQYF
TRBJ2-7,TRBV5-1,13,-,CASSLGVPYEQYF
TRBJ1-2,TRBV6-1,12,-,CASSEGNYGYTF
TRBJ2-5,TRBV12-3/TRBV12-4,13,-,CASSLGQKETQYF
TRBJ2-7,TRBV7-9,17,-,CASSLVAGNTETYEQYF
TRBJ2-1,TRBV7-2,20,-,CASSLWGLAGTTHQGNEQFF
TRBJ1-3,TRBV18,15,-,CASSPPVPEGNTIYF